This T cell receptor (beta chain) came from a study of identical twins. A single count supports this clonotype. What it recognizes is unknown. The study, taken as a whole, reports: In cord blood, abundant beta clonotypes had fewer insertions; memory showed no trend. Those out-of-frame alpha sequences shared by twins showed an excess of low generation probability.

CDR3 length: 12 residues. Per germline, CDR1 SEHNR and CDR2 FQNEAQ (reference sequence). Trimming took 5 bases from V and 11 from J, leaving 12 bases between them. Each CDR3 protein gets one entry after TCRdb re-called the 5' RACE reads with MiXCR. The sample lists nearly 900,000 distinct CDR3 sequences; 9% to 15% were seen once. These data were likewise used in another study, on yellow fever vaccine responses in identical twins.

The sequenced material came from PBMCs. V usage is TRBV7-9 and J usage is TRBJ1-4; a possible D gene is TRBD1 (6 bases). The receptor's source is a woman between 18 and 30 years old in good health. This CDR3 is CASSHTGSKLFF. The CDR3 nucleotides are TGTGCCAGCAGCCACACAGGGTCCAAACTGTTTTTT.